Listed below are T cell receptor beta chains from one sample, sequenced in a study of OX40 agonist ivuxolimab in advanced cancers. Method: immunoSEQ multiplex PCR; TCRdb's copy keeps in-frame clones and lacks some. In the table there are around 67,000 clones, 84% of which are singletons. Material: CD4+ or CD8+ T cells sorted from blood, obtained in a trial of the OX40 agonist ivuxolimab. Receptors originate from an adult with an advanced solid tumor such as melanoma, head and neck, liver or kidney cancer. CDR3s include the opening cysteine and the closing phenylalanine or tryptophan. Each record gives: D gene, J gene, clone size, V gene, CDR3 DNA, CDR3 protein. D genes are given only for firm matches. Not all rows give a size; the values are once, few, many and, for expanded clones, a class.

>TRBD2|TRBJ2-2|-|TRBV7-9
TGTGCCAGCAGCTCGGGACTAGCGGGAGGTCCCACCGGGGAGCTGTTTTTT
CASSSGLAGGPTGELFF
>-|TRBJ2-7|few|TRBV21-1
TGTGCCAGGGTGGAAGACGACGAGCAGTACTTC
CARVEDDEQYF
>-|TRBJ2-1|-|TRBV7-2
TGTGCCAGCAGCCCCAGTCGAGGCGGTGAGCAGTTCTTC
CASSPSRGGEQFF
>-|TRBJ1-1|-|TRBV7-9
TGTGCCAGCAGCTTCCAACAGGGCTCCACTGAAGCTTTCTTT
CASSFQQGSTEAFF
>-|TRBJ2-4|-|TRBV6-6
TGTGCCAGCAGTTCGGGAGCCAAAATACGGGACAACATTCAGTACTTC
CASSSGAKIRDNIQYF
>-|TRBJ1-5|-|TRBV9
TGTGCCAGCAGCTGGGACGGTAGCAATCAGCCCCAGCATTTT
CASSWDGSNQPQHF
>TRBD2|TRBJ2-3|-|TRBV7-2
TGTGCCAGCAGCTGGACTAGCGGGAGCACAGATACGCAGTATTTT
CASSWTSGSTDTQYF
>TRBD1|TRBJ2-4|-|TRBV27
TGTGCCAGCAGTTTATCCGCAGGGGGAAACATTCAGTACTTC
CASSLSAGGNIQYF
>TRBD1|TRBJ1-1|-|TRBV15
TGTGCCACCAGCAGAGAATCGGACAGGGTGAACACTGAAGCTTTCTTT
CATSRESDRVNTEAFF
>-|TRBJ2-2|-|TRBV5-1
TGCGCCAGCAGGCAGGGGACAACCGGGGAGCTGTTTTTT
CASRQGTTGELFF
>TRBD1|TRBJ2-5|-|TRBV10-3
TGTGCCATCAGTTCGGGACAGGGCTTGGAGACCCAGTACTTC
CAISSGQGLETQYF
>-|TRBJ2-1|-|TRBV29-1
TGCAGCGTTGAGGGCACCTCCTACAATGAGCAGTTCTTC
CSVEGTSYNEQFF
>-|TRBJ1-1|-|TRBV27
TGTGCCAGCAGTAACGGGCCCGGGAGGGTTGGGAACACTGAAGCTTTCTTT
CASSNGPGRVGNTEAFF
>TRBD2|TRBJ2-7|-|TRBV14
TGTGCCAGCAGCCCTCTGGCGGGGGGGAAGTACGAGCAGTACTTC
CASSPLAGGKYEQYF
>TRBD1|TRBJ1-5|-|TRBV18
TGTGCCAGCTCACCACCGTTACGGACAGGGTCGTTGCATTTT
CASSPPLRTGSLHF
>-|TRBJ2-4|-|TRBV10-1
TGCGCCAGCAGTGAGGGGGTAGCCAAAAACATTCAGTACTTC
CASSEGVAKNIQYF
>-|TRBJ2-7|-|TRBV2
TGTGCCACCCGGACAGTCTACGAGCAGTACTTC
CATRTVYEQYF
>-|TRBJ2-1|-|TRBV5-5
TGTGCCAGCAGTTTCCTCGGGGGAAGCTCCTACAATGAGCAGTTCTTC
CASSFLGGSSYNEQFF
>-|TRBJ2-7|once|TRBV28
TGTGCCAGCAGTTTAATCCGCTACGAGCAGTACTTC
CASSLIRYEQYF
>-|TRBJ2-3|-|TRBV6-6
TGTGCCAGCAGTTACAGGTCCACAGATACGCAGTATTTT
CASSYRSTDTQYF
>-|TRBJ2-5|once|TRBV2
TGTGCCAGCAATGTGGACTCCAGGAAGGGGACCCAGTACTTC
CASNVDSRKGTQYF
>-|TRBJ2-7|once|TRBV30
TGTGCCTGGAGACGAAATTACGAGCAGTACTTC
CAWRRNYEQYF
>TRBD2|TRBJ2-3|-|TRBV6-5
TGTGCCAGCACCGACCTTAGCGGGAGCGCAGATACGCAGTATTTT
CASTDLSGSADTQYF
>TRBD1|TRBJ2-1|-|TRBV6-6
TGTGCCAGCAGTTACTCCCAGGGGGTCTACAATGAGCAGTTCTTC
CASSYSQGVYNEQFF
>-|TRBJ1-1|few|TRBV2
TGTGCCAGCAGTTACCACACTGAAGCTTTCTTT
CASSYHTEAFF
>TRBD1|TRBJ1-1|-|TRBV5-1
TGCGCCAGCAGCTTACAGGGGAGGGGCACTGAAGCTTTCTTT
CASSLQGRGTEAFF
>-|TRBJ1-2|few|TRBV5-8
TGTGCCAGCAGCTTCGGGGGTACCAACTATGGCTACACCTTC
CASSFGGTNYGYTF
>TRBD1|TRBJ1-2|-|TRBV7-9
TGTGCCAGCAGCTTAGGCGGACAGGAAGCTAACTATGGCTACACCTTC
CASSLGGQEANYGYTF
>TRBD1|TRBJ2-2|once|TRBV5-1
TGCGCCAGCAGCTCCCACAGGGGATTAGGCACCGGGGAGCTGTTTTTT
CASSSHRGLGTGELFF
>TRBD1|TRBJ1-1|once|TRBV2
TGTGCCAGCAGTTTCCGGGACAGGGCATCTGAAGCTTTCTTT
CASSFRDRASEAFF
>-|TRBJ1-3|-|TRBV6-6
TGTGCCAGGACTGGCGGCACCATATATTTT
CARTGGTIYF
>-|TRBJ2-1|-|TRBV7-3
TGTGCCAGCAGCTTACGGCAGGGCCCAGGGAGTGAGCAGTTCTTC
CASSLRQGPGSEQFF
>-|TRBJ1-5|-|TRBV10-3
TGTGCCATCAGCCCCGGGTATAGCAATCAGCCCCAGCATTTT
CAISPGYSNQPQHF
>-|TRBJ1-3|once|TRBV7-9
TGTGCCAGCAGCTCCGCTCGGGACCTTGGAAACACCATATATTTT
CASSSARDLGNTIYF
>-|TRBJ1-1|-|TRBV13
TGTGCCAGCAGCTTAGGGCAGGGCTCTGAAGCTTTCTTT
CASSLGQGSEAFF
>-|TRBJ1-2|-|TRBV18
TGTGCCAGCTCACCACCGAGGCCGGTGGGCTACACCTTC
CASSPPRPVGYTF
>-|TRBJ2-2|-|TRBV19
TGTGCCAGTAGAATAGGGGTAAATAGCCCCGGGGAGCTGTTTTTT
CASRIGVNSPGELFF
>-|TRBJ1-6|few|TRBV30
TGTGCCTGGACCAGGTTCCGTAATTCACCCCTCCACTTT
CAWTRFRNSPLHF
>-|TRBJ2-7|-|TRBV4-3
TGCGCCAGCAGCCAAGAAGGCGGGCTCTCCTACGAGCAGTACTTC
CASSQEGGLSYEQYF
>-|TRBJ1-1|once|TRBV18
TGTGCCAGCTCGCCGACGATCCAAGGGGCTGAAGCTTTCTTT
CASSPTIQGAEAFF
>TRBD2|TRBJ2-1|-|TRBV9
TGTGCCAGCAGCGTAGATCCTAGCGGATATTACAATGAGCAGTTCTTC
CASSVDPSGYYNEQFF
>-|TRBJ2-2|-|TRBV18
TGTGCCAGCTCATCAGGGACACGGAACACCGGGGAGCTGTTTTTT
CASSSGTRNTGELFF
>-|TRBJ2-3|-|TRBV29-1
TGCAGCGTTGACGGCCCTGGGGGGTATACGCAGTATTTT
CSVDGPGGYTQYF
>TRBD1|TRBJ1-2|once|TRBV28
TGTGCCAGCAGTCATACAGGGGGGCAACGGAGGCGCACTAACTATGGCTACACCTTC
CASSHTGGQRRRTNYGYTF
>-|TRBJ1-5|few|TRBV9
TGTGCCAGCAGCGTAGGACTCGACCCTCAGCCCCAGCATTTT
CASSVGLDPQPQHF
>TRBD2|TRBJ2-1|once|TRBV5-5
TGTGCCAGCAGCTCTATAGCGGGACTCTACAATGAGCAGTTCTTC
CASSSIAGLYNEQFF
>-|TRBJ1-1|-|TRBV6-4
TGTGCCAGCAGAGGGGCGAACACTGAAGCTTTCTTT
CASRGANTEAFF
>-|TRBJ2-7|-|TRBV7-9
TGTGCCAGCAGCCCCCCAGCGGGCCTTTCCTACGAGCAGTACTTC
CASSPPAGLSYEQYF
>-|TRBJ2-1|-|TRBV4-1
TGCGCCAGCAGCCAAGATGGGTTCAACAATGAGCAGTTCTTC
CASSQDGFNNEQFF
>TRBD2|TRBJ2-3|-|TRBV5-1
TGCGCCAGCAGCCCAGGACTAGCGGCAAGCACAGATACGCAGTATTTT
CASSPGLAASTDTQYF
>TRBD2|TRBJ2-1|-|TRBV28
TGTGCCAGCAGTGCTCCGGGACTAGCGGCCTACAATGAGCAGTTCTTC
CASSAPGLAAYNEQFF
>TRBD2|TRBJ2-1|-|TRBV29-1
TGCAGCGCCCGGGACCCCTCGGGGGGTGAGCAGTTCTTC
CSARDPSGGEQFF
>-|TRBJ2-3|once|TRBV28
TGTGCCAGCAGTTCCAATACCGGACTAACCGACACAGATACGCAGTATTTT
CASSSNTGLTDTDTQYF
>TRBD1|TRBJ2-3|once|TRBV7-2
TGTGCCAGCAGCTTAGGCAGGGGGCGCACAGATACGCAGTATTTT
CASSLGRGRTDTQYF
>-|TRBJ1-1|once|TRBV5-1
TGCGCCAGCAGCAGCTCGGGACTGACGAACACTGAAGCTTTCTTT
CASSSSGLTNTEAFF
>TRBD2|TRBJ2-1|-|TRBV5-4
TGTGCCAGCAGCTTAGACCCGGGACTAGCGGCCTACAATGAGCAGTTCTTC
CASSLDPGLAAYNEQFF
>-|TRBJ2-1|-|TRBV5-1
TGCGCCAGCAGCTTGGTTGGAGCCTCCTACAATGAGCAGTTCTTC
CASSLVGASYNEQFF
>-|TRBJ1-5|-|TRBV5-6
TGTGCCAGCAGCGGGCAGAATAGCAATCAGCCCCAGCATTTT
CASSGQNSNQPQHF